These T cell receptor beta chains were read from a single sample in a study of PD-1 blockade in classical Hodgkin lymphoma. Sequenced by immunoSEQ multiplex PCR; TCRdb stores in-frame clones only, minus some. The sample includes under 95,000 clones, approximately 91% of them seen just once. Sequenced here: peripheral blood mononuclear cells (PBMCs), sampled before the second cycle of nivolumab. These TCRs come from a human donor with classical Hodgkin lymphoma. Each CDR3 is given with its conserved first and last residue. D genes are given only for firm matches. Clone sizes are given selectively: once, few, many, or a class where the clone is expanded.

D	size	V	J	DNA	CDR3
TRBD2	.	TRBV7-2	TRBJ2-4	TGTGCCAGCAGCCCGGGAGGAGGGTCCTCAACATTAGCCAAAAACATTCAGTACTTC	CASSPGGGSSTLAKNIQYF
TRBD1	.	TRBV6-6	TRBJ2-1	TGTGCCAGCCCCCCGACAGGGGGCCCCTACAATGAGCAGTTCTTC	CASPPTGGPYNEQFF
TRBD1	.	TRBV19	TRBJ1-2	TGTGCCAGTAGTAGCGGGCGACAGGGTTCGTTGGGCTATGGCTACACCTTC	CASSSGRQGSLGYGYTF
.	.	TRBV7-9	TRBJ2-2	TGTGCCAGCAGCTTGGAGATAGCTCCCGGGGAGCTGTTTTTT	CASSLEIAPGELFF
.	.	TRBV6-1	TRBJ2-7	TGTGCCAGCAGTGACGGGATGGAGCAGTACTTC	CASSDGMEQYF
.	.	TRBV6-1	TRBJ2-1	TGTGCCAGCAGGAAAAGGTCCAAAAACGACCTTGAGCAGTTCTTC	CASRKRSKNDLEQFF
TRBD2	once	TRBV5-1	TRBJ2-1	TGCGCCAGCAGCTTCATCCTAGCGGGGGATTACAATGAGCAGTTCTTC	CASSFILAGDYNEQFF
.	.	TRBV19	TRBJ1-1	TGTGCCAGTAGAATTGTCTTGGGCACTGAAGCTTTCTTT	CASRIVLGTEAFF
.	.	TRBV27	TRBJ2-7	TGTGCCAGCAGTATAGGGACGGCCGCCTCCTACGAGCAGTACTTC	CASSIGTAASYEQYF
.	.	TRBV28	TRBJ2-7	TGTGCCAGCAGTTCCCTTGGGCGGTCTGCCTACGAGCAGTACTTC	CASSSLGRSAYEQYF